The TCR beta chain described here comes from a study of Tregs in tolerant kidney transplant recipients. Looking at the study overall: Sorting of CD4+CD25+CD127- cells followed approximately three-day belatacept mixed lymphocyte reactions, sometimes with roughly 5-day graft donor restimulation.

Study results and caveats: Findings come from small patient numbers and require larger validation.

Using immunoSEQ multiplex PCR, the repertoire was profiled, and TCRdb retains in-frame clones only, with some absent. The sample carries approximately 45,000 clones, around 95% recorded once. V was trimmed by 2 bases and J by 5 bases, leaving 12 bases between them. The CDR3 runs 15 residues. Germline V gives CDR1 MGHDK, CDR2 SYGVNS. Remarks on this clone: What it binds is not known.

Input material: Tregs from blood cultured with allogeneic cells. The chain uses TRBV25-1 and TRBJ2-2; D tentatively fits TRBD1 or TRBD2 (6 bases each). This receptor was taken from a human donor in good health. The CDR3 here is CASSESQGRTGELFF. As DNA, the CDR3 is TGTGCCAGCAGTGAAAGTCAGGGGAGGACCGGGGAGCTGTTTTTT. The whole variable domain, remainder taken from reference TRBV25-1 and TRBJ2-2, is EADIYQTPRYLVIGTGKKITLECSQTMGHDKMYWYQQDPGMELHLIHYSYGVNSTEKGDLSSESTVSRIRTEHFPLTLESARPSHTSQYLCASSESQGRTGELFFGEGSRLTVL.